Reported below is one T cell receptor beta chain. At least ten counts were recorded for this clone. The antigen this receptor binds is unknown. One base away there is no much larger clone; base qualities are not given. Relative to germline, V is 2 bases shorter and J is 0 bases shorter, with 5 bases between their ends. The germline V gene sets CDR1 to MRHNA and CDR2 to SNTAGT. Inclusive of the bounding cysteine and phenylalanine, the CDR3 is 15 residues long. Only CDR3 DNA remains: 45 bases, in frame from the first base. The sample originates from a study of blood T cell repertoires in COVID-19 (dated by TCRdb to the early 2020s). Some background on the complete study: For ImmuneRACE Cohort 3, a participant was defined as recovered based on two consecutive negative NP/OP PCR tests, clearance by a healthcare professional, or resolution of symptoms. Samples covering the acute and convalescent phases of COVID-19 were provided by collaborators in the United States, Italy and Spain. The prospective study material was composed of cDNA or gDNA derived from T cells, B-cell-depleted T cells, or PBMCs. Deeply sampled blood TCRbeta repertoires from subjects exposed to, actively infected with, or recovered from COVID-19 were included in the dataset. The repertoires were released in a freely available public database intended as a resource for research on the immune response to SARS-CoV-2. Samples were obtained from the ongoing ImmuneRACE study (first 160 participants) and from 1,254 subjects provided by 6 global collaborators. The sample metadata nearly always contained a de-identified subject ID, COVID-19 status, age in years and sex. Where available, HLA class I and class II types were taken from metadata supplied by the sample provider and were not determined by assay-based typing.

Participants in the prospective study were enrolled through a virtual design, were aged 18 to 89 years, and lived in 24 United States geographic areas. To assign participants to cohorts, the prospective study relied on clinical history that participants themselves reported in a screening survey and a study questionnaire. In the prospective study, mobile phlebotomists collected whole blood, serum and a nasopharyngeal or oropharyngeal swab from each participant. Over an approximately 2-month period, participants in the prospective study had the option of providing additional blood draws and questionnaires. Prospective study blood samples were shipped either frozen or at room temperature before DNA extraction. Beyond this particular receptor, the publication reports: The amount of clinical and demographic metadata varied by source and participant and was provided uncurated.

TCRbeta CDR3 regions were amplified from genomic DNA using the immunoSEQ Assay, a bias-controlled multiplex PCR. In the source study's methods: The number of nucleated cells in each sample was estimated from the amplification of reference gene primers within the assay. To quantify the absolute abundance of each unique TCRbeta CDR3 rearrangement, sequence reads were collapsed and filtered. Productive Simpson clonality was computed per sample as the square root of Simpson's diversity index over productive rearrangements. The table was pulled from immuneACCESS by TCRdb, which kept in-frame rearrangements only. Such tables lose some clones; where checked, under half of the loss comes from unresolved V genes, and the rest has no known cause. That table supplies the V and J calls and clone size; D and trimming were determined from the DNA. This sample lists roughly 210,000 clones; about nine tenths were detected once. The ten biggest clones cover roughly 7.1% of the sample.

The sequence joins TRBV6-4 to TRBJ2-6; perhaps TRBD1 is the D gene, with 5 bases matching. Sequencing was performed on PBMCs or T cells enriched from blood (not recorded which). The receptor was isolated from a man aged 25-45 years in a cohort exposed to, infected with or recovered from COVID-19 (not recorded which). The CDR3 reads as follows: CASSDDSSGANVLTF. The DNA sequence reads TGTGCCAGCAGTGACGACAGCTCTGGGGCCAACGTCCTGACTTTC.